Listed below are T cell receptor beta chains from one sample, sequenced in a study of beta chain features in type 1 diabetes. Assay: immunoSEQ multiplex PCR; the TCRdb copy retains only in-frame clones and omits some. This sample has under 400,000 clones, with over 10% found just once. The source material was naive CD4+ T cells from blood. These receptors originate from a woman younger than 35 with type 1 diabetes. Both conserved end residues are part of each CDR3. D genes are given only for firm matches. Not every row has a clone size; where given, it reads once, few, many or a size class.

few TRBJ2-7 TRBV30 TRBD2 TGTGCCTGGAGTGTACGGCGGCTAGCGGGAGACTACGAGCAGTACTTC CAWSVRRLAGDYEQYF
- TRBJ2-3 TRBV30 - TGTGCCTGGAGTCGGGGGAGGACGCGGGCCAGCACAGATACGCAGTATTTT CAWSRGRTRASTDTQYF
few TRBJ1-1 TRBV29-1 TRBD1 TGCAGCGTCACAGGGGTTATGAACACTGAAGCTTTCTTT CSVTGVMNTEAFF
few TRBJ1-2 TRBV27 - TGTGCCAGCAGTTTACTCAGGGGCCATGGCTACACCTTC CASSLLRGHGYTF
- TRBJ1-5 TRBV7-2 - TGTGCCAGCAGCACAAATAGCAATCAGCCCCAGCATTTT CASSTNSNQPQHF
few TRBJ2-1 TRBV12-5 TRBD1 TGTGCTAGTGGTCCATCGACAGGGTTAACCTACAATGAGCAGTTCTTC CASGPSTGLTYNEQFF
few TRBJ1-1 TRBV14 - TGTGCCAGCAGCCAATCATTGAACACTGAAGCTTTCTTT CASSQSLNTEAFF
- TRBJ1-2 TRBV5-4 - TGTGCCAGCAGCTTGGCCGGGGGTATTAATGGCTACACCTTC CASSLAGGINGYTF
few TRBJ2-5 TRBV4-1 TRBD2 TGCGCCAGCAGCCAAGACAGAGCGGGGGGAGGGACCCAGTACTTC CASSQDRAGGGTQYF
- TRBJ2-1 TRBV7-9 TRBD2 TGTGCCGTCCGGACTAGCGGCTATGCGAGTAGTGAGCAGTTCTTC CAVRTSGYASSEQFF
few TRBJ2-1 TRBV6-5 TRBD1 TGTGCCGCCCTCGGGGACAGGGATAATGAGCAGTTCTTC CAALGDRDNEQFF
- TRBJ2-7 TRBV10-3 - TGTGCCATCAGTGAAAGGGGGGGGGCTCGAGAGCAGTACTTC CAISERGGAREQYF
few TRBJ2-1 TRBV2 - TGTGCCAGCAGTGGTCGAGGGCTCCAATACAATGAGCAGTTCTTC CASSGRGLQYNEQFF
- TRBJ2-6 TRBV7-9 TRBD1 TGTGCCAGCAGCCTGGGGGACAGGGGAAGCTCTGGGGCCAACGTCCTGACTTTC CASSLGDRGSSGANVLTF
few TRBJ2-5 TRBV19 TRBD2 TGTGCCAGCCGACTAGCGGGGGGTGAGACCCAGTACTTC CASRLAGGETQYF
- TRBJ1-4 TRBV30 - TGTGCCTGGGGATGGGGGGAACTCCTCAATGAAAAACTGTTTTTT CAWGWGELLNEKLFF